This T cell receptor beta chain was identified in a study of identical twins. A universal primer site arose from template switching, and cDNA bore unique molecular identifiers. TCRdb re-analysed the 5' RACE reads in MiXCR, keeping a single row per CDR3 protein. The sample carries around 1.7 million distinct CDR3 sequences, under 35% recorded once. All donors were healthy, and all were Caucasian. Broader study findings: Cord blood's abundant beta clonotypes had fewer insertions, unlike memory repertoires. Alpha sequences that were out-of-frame and twin-shared showed an excess of low generation probability.

The table lists this clonotype with a few counts. Its antigen remains unidentified. This TCR was sampled from a newborn girl in good health. Sequenced sample: cord blood.

CDR3 region: CASSKQGVYEQYF. CDR3 sequence (DNA): TGTGCCAGCAGTAAACAGGGGGTCTACGAGCAGTACTTC. J is TRBJ2-7 and V is TRBV27; TRBD1 aligns across 8 bases. The CDR3 consists of 13 residues. Germline V lookup: CDR1 MNHEY, CDR2 SMNVEV (reference sequence). Trimming at V came to 5 bases and at J to 3 bases, leaving 3 bases not matched to a gene.